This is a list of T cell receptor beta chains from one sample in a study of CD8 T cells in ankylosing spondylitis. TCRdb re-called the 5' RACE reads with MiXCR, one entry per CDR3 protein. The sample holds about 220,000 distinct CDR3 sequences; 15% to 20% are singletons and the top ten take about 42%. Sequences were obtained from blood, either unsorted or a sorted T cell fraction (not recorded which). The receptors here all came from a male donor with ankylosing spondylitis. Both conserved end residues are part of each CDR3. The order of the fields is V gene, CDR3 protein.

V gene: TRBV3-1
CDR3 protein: CASSQVWRGGELFF

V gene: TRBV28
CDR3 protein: CASSGDGDNYGYTF

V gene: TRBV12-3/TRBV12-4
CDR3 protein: CASSPLVGNEQFF

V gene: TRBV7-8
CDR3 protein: CASSQRRGVTGELFF

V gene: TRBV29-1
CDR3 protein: CSVDPANTEAFF

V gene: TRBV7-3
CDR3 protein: CASIVDGLAGEMSSYNEQFF

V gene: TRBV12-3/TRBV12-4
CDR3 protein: CASSSDGTSGRLDGSSTDTQYF

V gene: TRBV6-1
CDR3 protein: CATAPGLAANTGELFF

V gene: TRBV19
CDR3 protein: CASIPASGSGYNEQFF

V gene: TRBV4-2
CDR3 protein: CASSPDTPGSKNIQYF

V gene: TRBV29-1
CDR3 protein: CSVPRGYQETQYF

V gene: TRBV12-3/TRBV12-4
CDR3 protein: CASSDRVGDTEAFF

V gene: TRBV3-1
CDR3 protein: CASSQDGRSSYEQYF

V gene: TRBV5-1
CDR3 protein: CASSSPSGTRTYEQYF

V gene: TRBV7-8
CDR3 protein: CASSLYWTGGYGYTF

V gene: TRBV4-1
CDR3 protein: CASSQGQGGNTEAFF

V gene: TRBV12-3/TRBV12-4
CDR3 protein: CASSHVRETPYF

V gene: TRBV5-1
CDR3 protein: CASSSRWGTDEQYF

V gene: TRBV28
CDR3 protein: CAIRTGGYEQYF

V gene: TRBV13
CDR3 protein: CASSWYMNTEAFF

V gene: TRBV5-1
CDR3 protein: CASSLDPGGDYGYTF

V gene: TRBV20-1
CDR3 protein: CSARDWDGPGPFYEQYF

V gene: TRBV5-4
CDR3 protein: CASSFGSRGISTDTQYF

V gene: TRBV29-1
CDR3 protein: CSVEDLGSDRAFF

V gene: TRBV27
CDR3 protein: CASSIGVPSWEQYF

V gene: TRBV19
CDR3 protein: CASSKRDSSYEQYF

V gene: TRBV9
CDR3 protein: CASSVGDGTEAFF

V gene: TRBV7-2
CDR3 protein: CASSLPGLSYEQYF

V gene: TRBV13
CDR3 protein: CASSYGTDPRGEQYF

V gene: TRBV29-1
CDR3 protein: CSAEAGGQQYF

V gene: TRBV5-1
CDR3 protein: CASSSGGGTYNEQFF

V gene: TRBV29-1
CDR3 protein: CSAGTSGYNEQFF

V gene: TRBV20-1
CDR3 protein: CSARDLRDGEYNEQFF

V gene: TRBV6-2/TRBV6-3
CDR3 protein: CASSYGWDREHYEQYF

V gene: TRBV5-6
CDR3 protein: CASSFRTQPLYEQYF

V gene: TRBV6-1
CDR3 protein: CASSEAAGTGAYEQYF

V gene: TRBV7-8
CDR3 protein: CASSPKEGGMTYEQYF

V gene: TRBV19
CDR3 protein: CASSADRDGYTF

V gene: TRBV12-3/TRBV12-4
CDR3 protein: CAISLILAEGYTF

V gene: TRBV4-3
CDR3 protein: CASSQDGTRDQGHEQYF

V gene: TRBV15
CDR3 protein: CATSREGDVNTEAFF

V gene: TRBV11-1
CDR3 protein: CASSTSVALPIELAYNEQFF

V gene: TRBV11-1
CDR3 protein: CASSFNGPTGSTTDTQYF

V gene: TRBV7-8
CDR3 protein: CASSFPQSGGERDTQYF

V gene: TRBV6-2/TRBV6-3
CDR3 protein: CASSYAGGSAEAFF

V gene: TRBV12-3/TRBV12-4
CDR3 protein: CASSFTGDRNTEAFF

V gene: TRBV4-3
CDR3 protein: CASSLAGVNTGELFF

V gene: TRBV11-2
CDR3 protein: CASSLDLTPYEQYF

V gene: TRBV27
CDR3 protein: CASSLSSGGLYGYTF

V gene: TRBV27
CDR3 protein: CASSLVRDRGYEQYF

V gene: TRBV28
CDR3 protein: CASRTPGEISQYF

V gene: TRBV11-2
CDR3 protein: CASSLFGSAYEQYF